The following is a T cell receptor beta chain sequence with its context. The antigen this receptor binds is unknown. Base-call qualities are not available, and no considerably larger clone is one nucleotide away. This entry belongs to a study of CD8 T cells in Susac syndrome (dated by TCRdb to between 2017 and 2020). For the study in its entirety: The study used repertoire sequencing to test whether antigen drove CD8+ T cell activation and differentiation in Susac syndrome. The study compared CD8+ T cell repertoire clonality among about a dozen healthy donors, around 14 Susac syndrome patients and roughly 16 multiple sclerosis patients.

Overall results and qualifications from the work: The number of individuals in the TCR sequencing and HLA analysis was acknowledged as relatively small.

RNA was extracted using the RNeasy kit, and roughly 0.45 to 1 microgram was reverse transcribed with random hexamers. The immunoSEQ multiplex PCR assay, covering 54 Vbeta and 13 Jbeta segments, was used to amplify TCR beta CDR3 regions. PCR amplification bias was corrected by using a synthetic template baseline for primer optimization and computational correction. The original pipeline was this. Only productive sequences were kept, with reads annotated to V, D and J genes according to IMGT and analyzed in immunoSEQ Analyzer. Clonality was computed as one minus Shannon entropy normalized by log2 of the number of productive unique sequences. For each patient and control, public and private clones were evaluated among the 100 most prevalent clones. Clones were defined as Susac-specific when absent from the healthy and MS cohorts, from over 950 published viral clones and from other ImmuneACCESS disease sequences. The public sequencing data were trimmed at Q25 with fastp and processed into clonotypes with MiXCR by TCRdb, which kept only in-frame beta chains. For every CDR3 protein sequence, its rows merge into one entry that carries the most common genes and DNA. TCRdb assigned the V and J calls; the authors' analysis was not used. Across this sample there are almost 450,000 distinct CDR3 sequences, with around 85% seen only once. The top ten clonotypes cover about 0.1% of the sample.

V is cut by 6 bases and J by 7 bases, and the space between the germline ends is 12 bases. The CDR3 spans 13 residues, from the cysteine through the phenylalanine. Left in the record is the CDR3 DNA by itself, 39 bases read in frame from the first base. Peripheral blood CD8+ and CD4+ T cells from healthy donors, Susac syndrome patients and multiple sclerosis patients were profiled using high-throughput TCR beta sequencing. Multiple sclerosis controls were treatment-naive patients with stable or active relapsing-remitting disease fulfilling revised McDonald criteria. CD8+ TEMRA cells were enriched by FACS, while bulk CD8+ and CD4+ T cells were purified by magnetic negative isolation. Blood was collected in EDTA tubes and processed within 24 hours, with PBMCs isolated through density gradient centrifugation. PBMCs intended for TCR sequencing were cryopreserved in liquid nitrogen and thawed later in a water bath at 37 degrees C. The sorted or isolated CD4+, CD8+ and CD8+ TEMRA cells had a purity of 90% or higher.

Recombination joined TRBV12-3 or TRBV12-4 with TRBJ1-4; the D gene is possibly TRBD1, with 6 bases matching. The material sequenced was CD8+ T cells from PBMCs. This TCR derives from a human donor with multiple sclerosis. The CDR3 region has the sequence CASSTGSTEKLFF. The nucleotide sequence is TGTGCCAGCAGCACAGGGTCGACTGAAAAACTGTTTTTT.